This TCR beta chain was sequenced during a study of blood T cell repertoires in COVID-19. Study overall: COVID-19 samples from acute and convalescent phases originated in the United States, Italy and Spain. The analysed material was cDNA or gDNA that came from T cells, B-cell-depleted T cells, or PBMCs.

Methods used by the authors: From reference gene primer amplification, estimates of nucleated cell counts were derived. Assay used: immunoSEQ multiplex PCR; TCRdb lists only in-frame clones, some missing. Clonal size and the V and J genes are those of that table, whereas D and trimming came from the DNA. The table lists 100,000 to 150,000 clones, 70% to 90% of them singletons, with roughly 1.2% in the top ten. Per the germline V gene, CDR1 is SNHLY and CDR2 is FYNNEI. The V segment lost 8 bases and the J segment 7 bases; nucleotides outside the gene matches: 7. The CDR3 extends over 12 amino acids. Sequenced input: peripheral blood. This TCR came from a woman older than 75 with acute or convalescent COVID-19. The chain carries TRBV2 and TRBJ1-2, with TRBD1 identical over 7 bases. The CDR3 reads CASGQGVFGYTF. In nucleotides, the CDR3 is TGTGCCAGCGGGCAGGGGGTGTTTGGCTACACCTTC.